The 23 T cell receptor beta chains below were found in one sample sequenced in a study of T cells in Graves' hyperthyroidism and ophthalmopathy. Amplification of TCR beta CDR3 regions used RNA as the template. Using the HTBI primer set, a first-round RT-PCR was run on the TCR CDR3. MiXCR, applied by TCRdb to the multiplex PCR reads, yields one record per CDR3 protein. The data show some 560,000 distinct CDR3 sequences, 12% to 15% seen once. Material for sequencing was blood. Every receptor here comes from a woman in her thirties or forties with Graves' hyperthyroidism.

The sample holds many counts of this clonotype. The chain links TRBV7-2 to TRBJ2-1, with D perhaps matching TRBD1 (6 bases). CDR1 is SGHTA and CDR2 is FQGNSA in the germline V gene. V lost 0 bases and J lost 5, with 11 bases in between. This CDR3 region has 15 residues. The CDR3 DNA follows: TGTGCCAGCAGCTTAGCGTGGACAGTACACAATGAGCAGTTCTTC. Protein: CASSLAWTVHNEQFF.

V is TRBV2 and J is TRBJ1-6; D not resolved. Germline values: CDR1 SNHLY, CDR2 FYNNEI. The CDR3 consists of 11 residues. Trimming stripped 7 bases from V and 11 bases from J, with 9 bases between. The CDR3 nucleotides are TGTGCCAGCATCACCCGGGCACCCCTCCACTTT. Encoded protein: CASITRAPLHF.

This chain uses TRBV19 with TRBJ1-1; D remains unclear. The germline V and J ends were trimmed by 1 base and 0 bases, with 0 bases remaining between them. Germline lookup yields CDR1 LNHDA and CDR2 SQIVND (reference sequence). The CDR3 loop spans 12 amino acids. CDR3 region: CASSIVNTEAFF. The CDR3 DNA follows: TGTGCCAGTAGTATAGTGAACACTGAAGCTTTCTTT. The full variable domain, with the rest looked up from reference TRBV19 and TRBJ1-1, is DGGITQSPKYLFRKEGQNVTLSCEQNLNHDAMYWYRQDPGQGLRLIYYSQIVNDFQKGDIAEGYSVSREKKESFPLTVTSAQKNPTAFYLCASSIVNTEAFFGQGTRLTVV.

This chain links TRBV20-1 with TRBJ2-5, with 12 bases identical to TRBD1. Trimming removed 2 bases from V and 5 bases from J; junction bases left unmatched: 15. The CDR3 totals 18 residues. CDR1 is DFQATT, CDR2 SNEGSKA, per germline (reference sequence). The CDR3 sequence is CSARLQSRGTGGGETQYF. In DNA form, the CDR3 reads TGCAGTGCTAGACTACAAAGTAGGGGGACAGGGGGCGGGGAGACCCAGTACTTC.

The chain recombines TRBV6-1 with TRBJ1-1; D is unresolved. Germline V gives CDR1 MNHNS, CDR2 SASEGT. The CDR3 length is 13 residues. Trimming took 0 bases from V and 7 from J, leaving 9 bases between them. The CDR3 coding sequence is TGTGCCAGCAGTGAAGCGTTGCATTTTGAAGCTTTCTTT. This sequence encodes CASSEALHFEAFF.

This clonotype showed up many times. V and J are TRBV28 and TRBJ1-5; no firm D call. Trimming left V 3 bases short and J 6 bases short, with 18 bases between. This CDR3 has 16 amino acids. CDR1 is MDHEN, CDR2 SYDVKM, per germline. The CDR3 is CASSLVLSAGSQPQHF. CDR3 DNA sequence: TGTGCCAGCAGTTTGGTGCTTTCAGCCGGCAGTCAGCCCCAGCATTTT.

This clonotype has a count of ten or more. The chain uses TRBV20-1 and TRBJ2-2; D unclear. V lost 0 bases and J lost 1, with 12 bases in between. The length of the CDR3 is 16 residues. Germline V gene data show CDR1 as DFQATT and CDR2 as SNEGSKA (reference sequence). CDR3 in amino acids: CSARDVFLGNTGELFF. The DNA of the CDR3 is TGCAGTGCTAGAGACGTTTTTTTAGGGAACACCGGGGAGCTGTTTTTT.

Turning to this clonotype: The junction departs from the called germline gene at one end, perhaps through a read error. The rearrangement joins TRBV10-3 to TRBJ2-5, with D unresolved. Germline V lookup: CDR1 ENHRY, CDR2 SYGVKD. The CDR3 extends over 11 amino acids. CDR3 loop: CAISTVTSKNF. CDR3 DNA sequence: TGTGCCATCAGCACCGTGACAAGCAAAAACTTC.

This clonotype was counted ten times or more. The gene calls are TRBV27 and TRBJ1-5; perhaps TRBD1 as D (6 bases). Trimming removed 2 bases at V and 2 bases at J, with 13 bases between. CDR1 is MNHEY and CDR2 is SMNVEV in the germline V gene (reference sequence). The CDR3 contains 16 residues. CDR3 coding DNA: TGTGCCAGCAGTTTAGAAGGGGGGGTCGGCAATCAGCCCCAGCATTTT. This codes for CASSLEGGVGNQPQHF.

This clonotype was counted many times. This sequence joins TRBV5-1 and TRBJ2-7; 11 bases match TRBD1. V trimming: 6 bases; J trimming: 4 bases; junction bases outside the gene matches: 9. Per the germline V gene, CDR1 is SGHRS and CDR2 is YFSETQ. The CDR3 consists of 15 residues. Here the CDR3 reads CASTEGGQGGYEQYF. CDR3 nucleotides: TGCGCCAGCACCGAGGGGGGACAGGGGGGTTACGAGCAGTACTTC.

This clonotype was seen only a few times. The V and J genes are TRBV5-5 and TRBJ2-2; 11 bases are shared with TRBD2. The CDR3 extends over 18 amino acids. V dropped 2 bases and J dropped 7; count of bases not matched to a gene: 13. Germline V lookup: CDR1 SGHKS, CDR2 YYEKEE (reference sequence). CDR3 residues: CASSFHPLAGALGGELFF. DNA of the CDR3: TGTGCCAGCAGCTTTCACCCACTAGCGGGGGCTCTCGGCGGGGAGCTGTTTTTT.

There are many counts of this clonotype. This rearrangement joins TRBV20-1 to TRBJ2-1, with D possibly TRBD2 on 5 matching bases. Between the trimmed V and J ends, which lost 5 bases and 7 bases, there was a span of 21 bases. This CDR3 comprises 15 residues. Germline V lookup: CDR1 DFQATT, CDR2 SNEGSKA (reference sequence). CDR3 sequence (DNA): TGCAGTGCTTCCTTCGGGCTCAGCGGTGAGAATGAGCAGTTCTTC. Amino acids: CSASFGLSGENEQFF.

To note about this clonotype: A read error is possible here, since a much larger clone lies one base away. The chain carries TRBV5-1 and TRBJ2-2; D may match TRBD1 or TRBD2 (6 bases each). Germline loops: CDR1 SGHRS, CDR2 YFSETQ. The CDR3 is 15 residues long. The CDR3 DNA reads TGCACCAGCAGCCCGGGGGCAGGGTACACCGGGGAGCTGTTTTTT. It specifies CTSSPGAGYTGELFF.

The CDR3 DNA reads TGTGCCAGCAGCCCCGGACTAGCGGGAGTAGGAGATGAGCAGTTCTTC. It specifies CASSPGLAGVGDEQFF. The chain combines TRBV7-9 with TRBJ2-1, with 13 positions matching TRBD2. The CDR3 consists of 16 residues. Germline V gene lookup returns CDR1 SEHNR and CDR2 FQNEAQ (reference sequence). The trim removed 5 bases at V and 8 bases at J, leaving 9 bases unmatched.

This clonotype has ten or more counts. The chain uses TRBV27 and TRBJ1-1; perhaps TRBD1 as D (6 bases). CDR1 and CDR2 (germline): MNHEY, SMNVEV (reference sequence). Trimming left V 3 bases short and J 3 bases short, with 11 bases between. The CDR3 covers 14 residues. This chain's CDR3 is CASSFWAGDTEAFF. CDR3 DNA: TGTGCCAGCAGTTTTTGGGCAGGGGACACTGAAGCTTTCTTT.

In this sample, this clonotype turned up a few times. One end of the junction does not line up with germline, which may come from a read error. The rearrangement uses TRBV24-1 and TRBJ2-2; tentatively, D is TRBD1 or TRBD2 (6 bases each). The CDR3 consists of 14 residues. Per the germline V gene, CDR1 is KGHDR and CDR2 is SFDVKD. The CDR3 sequence: CATQRGENAGELFF. The CDR3 DNA sequence: TGTGCCACCCAGAGGGGGGAGAACGCCGGGGAGCTGTTTTTT.

This rearrangement joins TRBV19 to TRBJ2-6, with 9 nucleotides matching TRBD1. Looked up from germline, CDR1 is LNHDA and CDR2 is SQIVND (reference sequence). The CDR3 extends over 18 amino acids. The trim removed 9 bases at V and 2 bases at J, leaving 14 bases unmatched. The CDR3 DNA follows: TGTGCCAGCTCCCCCACCGGGACAGGGTCCCCTGGGGCCAACGTCCTGACTTTC. This gives the protein CASSPTGTGSPGANVLTF.

The chain recombines TRBV24-1 with TRBJ1-4; D might be TRBD1 (5 bases). The V and J ends lost 4 bases and 8 bases respectively, with 10 bases between them. CDR1 KGHDR and CDR2 SFDVKD come from the germline V gene. There are 13 residues in the CDR3. The CDR3 DNA reads TGTGCCACCAGTGAAGGGGCCGAGGAAAAACTGTTTTTT. Its protein product is CATSEGAEEKLFF.

The sample holds a few counts of this clonotype. J is TRBJ2-7 and V is TRBV20-1, with D possibly being TRBD2 (5 bases). The CDR3 consists of 14 residues. Trimming pared 1 base from V and 0 bases from J, leaving 10 bases between. Looked up from germline, CDR1 is DFQATT and CDR2 is SNEGSKA (reference sequence). CDR3 sequence (DNA): TGCAGTGCTAGAGCGCGGAGGAGCTCCTACGAGCAGTACTTC. Its protein product is CSARARRSSYEQYF.

This clonotype was observed a few times. The chain joins TRBV30 to TRBJ2-1; 12 bases line up with TRBD1. CDR1 is GTSNPN, CDR2 SVGIG, per germline (reference sequence). V shed 0 bases, J shed 4 bases, and the junction held 4 bases outside the gene matches. CDR3 length equals 16 residues. This chain's CDR3 is CAWSVEGQGAYNEQFF. CDR3 coding DNA: TGTGCCTGGAGTGTTGAGGGACAGGGGGCTTACAATGAGCAGTTCTTC.

On this clonotype: A much larger clone sits a single nucleotide away, making a read error possible. The conserved final phenylalanine or tryptophan is absent from the CDR3, which likely points to a read error. V is TRBV2 and J is TRBJ1-1; 7 nucleotides align to TRBD1. Germline V lookup: CDR1 SNHLY, CDR2 FYNNEI. The trim removed 4 bases at V and 8 bases at J, leaving 1 base unmatched. This CDR3 spans 11 amino acids. This chain's CDR3 is CASSGGQEAFL. CDR3 sequence (DNA): TGTGCCAGCAGTGGGGGACAGGAAGCTTTCCTT.

This clonotype was detected many times. The chain links TRBV11-2 to TRBJ1-1; D unresolved. The length of the CDR3 is 13 residues. Trimming cost V 5 bases and J 1 base, with 8 bases left between them. Germline loops: CDR1 SGHAT, CDR2 FQNNGV. The CDR3 loop reads CASSGWGNTEAFF. DNA of the CDR3: TGTGCCAGCAGCGGCTGGGGGAACACTGAAGCTTTCTTT.

This clonotype was picked up one time. Here the CDR3 DNA reads TGCGCCAGCAGCGACGGGACAGGGACCTACAATGAGCAGTTCTTC. Its protein is CASSDGTGTYNEQFF. The chain is built from TRBV5-1 and TRBJ2-1; 9 bases agree with TRBD1. The CDR3 loop spans 15 amino acids. CDR1 is SGHRS, CDR2 YFSETQ, per germline. With 4 bases clipped from V and 2 bases from J, the junction kept 4 bases outside the gene matches.